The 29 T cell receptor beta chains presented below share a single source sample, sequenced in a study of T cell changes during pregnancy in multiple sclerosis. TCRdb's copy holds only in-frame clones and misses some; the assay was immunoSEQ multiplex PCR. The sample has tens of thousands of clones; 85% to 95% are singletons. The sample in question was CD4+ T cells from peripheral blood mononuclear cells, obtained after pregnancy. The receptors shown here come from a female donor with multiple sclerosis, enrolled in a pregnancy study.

CDR3 DNA sequence: TGTGCCAGTAAATCCGGGAGTATAACGTCCTACAATGAGCAGTTCTTC. Residues: CASKSGSITSYNEQFF. The V and J genes are TRBV19 and TRBJ2-1; a possible D gene is TRBD2 (6 bases). Trimming shortened V by 7 bases and J by 1 base, and 17 bases separated the two germline ends. The germline V gene has CDR1 LNHDA and CDR2 SQIVND (reference sequence). This CDR3 comprises 16 residues.

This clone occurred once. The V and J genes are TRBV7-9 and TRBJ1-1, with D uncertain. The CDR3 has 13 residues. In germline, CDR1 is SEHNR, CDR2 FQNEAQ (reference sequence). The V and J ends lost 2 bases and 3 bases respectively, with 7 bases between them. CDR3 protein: CASSLSRDTEAFF. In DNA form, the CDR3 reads TGTGCCAGCAGCTTAAGTCGGGACACTGAAGCTTTCTTT.

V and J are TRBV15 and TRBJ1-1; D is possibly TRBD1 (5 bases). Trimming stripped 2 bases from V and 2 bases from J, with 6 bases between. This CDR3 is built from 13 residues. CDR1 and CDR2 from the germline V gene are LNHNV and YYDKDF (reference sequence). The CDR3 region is CATSRTGNTEAFF. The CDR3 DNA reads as TGTGCCACCAGCAGAACAGGAAACACTGAAGCTTTCTTT.

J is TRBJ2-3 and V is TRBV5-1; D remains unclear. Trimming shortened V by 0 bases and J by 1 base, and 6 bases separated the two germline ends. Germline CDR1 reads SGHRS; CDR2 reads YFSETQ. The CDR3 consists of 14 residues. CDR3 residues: CASSLDPGTDTQYF. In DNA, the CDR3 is TGCGCCAGCAGCTTGGACCCGGGCACAGATACGCAGTATTTT. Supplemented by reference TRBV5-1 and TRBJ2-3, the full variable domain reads KAGVTQTPRYLIKTRGQQVTLSCSPISGHRSVSWYQQTPGQGLQFLFEYFSETQRNKGNFPGRFSGRQFSNSRSEMNVSTLELGDSALYLCASSLDPGTDTQYFGPGTRLTVL.

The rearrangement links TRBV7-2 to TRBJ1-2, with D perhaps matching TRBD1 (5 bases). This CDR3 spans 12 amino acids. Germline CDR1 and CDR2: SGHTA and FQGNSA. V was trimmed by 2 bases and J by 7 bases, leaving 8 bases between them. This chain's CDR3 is CASSLWGVGYTF. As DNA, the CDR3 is TGTGCCAGCAGCTTATGGGGGGTTGGCTACACCTTC. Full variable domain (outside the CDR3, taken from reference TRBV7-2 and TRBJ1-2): GAGVSQSPSNKVTEKGKDVELRCDPISGHTALYWYRQSLGQGLEFLIYFQGNSAPDKSGLPSDRFSAERTGGSVSTLTIQRTQQEDSAVYLCASSLWGVGYTFGSGTRLTVV.

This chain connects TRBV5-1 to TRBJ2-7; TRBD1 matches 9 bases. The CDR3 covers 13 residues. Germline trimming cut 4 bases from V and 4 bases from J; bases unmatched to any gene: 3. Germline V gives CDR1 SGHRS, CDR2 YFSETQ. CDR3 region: CASSGQGNYEQYF. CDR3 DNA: TGCGCCAGCAGCGGACAGGGGAATTACGAGCAGTACTTC.

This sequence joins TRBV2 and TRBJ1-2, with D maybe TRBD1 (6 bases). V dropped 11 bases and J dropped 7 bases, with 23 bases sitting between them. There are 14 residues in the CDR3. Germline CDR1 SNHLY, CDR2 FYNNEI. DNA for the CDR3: TGTGCCGAGGAGAAGAGACAGGCTGTCTTTGGCTACACCTTC. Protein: CAEEKRQAVFGYTF.

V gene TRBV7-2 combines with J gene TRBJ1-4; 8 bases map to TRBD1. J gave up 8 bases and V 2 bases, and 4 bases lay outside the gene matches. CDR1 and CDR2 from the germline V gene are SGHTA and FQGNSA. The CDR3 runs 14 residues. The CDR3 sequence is CASSLTYRGEKLFF. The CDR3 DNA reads TGTGCCAGCAGCTTAACCTACAGGGGGGAAAAACTGTTTTTT.

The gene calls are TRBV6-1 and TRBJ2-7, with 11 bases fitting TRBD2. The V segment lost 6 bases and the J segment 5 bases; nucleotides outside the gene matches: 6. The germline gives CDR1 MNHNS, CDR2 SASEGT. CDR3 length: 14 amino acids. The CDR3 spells CASRRLAGSHEQYF. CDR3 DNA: TGTGCCAGCAGAAGACTAGCGGGAAGCCACGAGCAGTACTTC.

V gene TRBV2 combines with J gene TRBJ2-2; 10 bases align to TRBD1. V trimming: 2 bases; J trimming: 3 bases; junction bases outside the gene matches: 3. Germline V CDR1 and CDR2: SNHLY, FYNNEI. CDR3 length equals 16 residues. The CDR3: CASSERQGADTGELFF. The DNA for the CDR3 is TGTGCCAGCAGTGAAAGACAGGGGGCTGACACCGGGGAGCTGTTTTTT.

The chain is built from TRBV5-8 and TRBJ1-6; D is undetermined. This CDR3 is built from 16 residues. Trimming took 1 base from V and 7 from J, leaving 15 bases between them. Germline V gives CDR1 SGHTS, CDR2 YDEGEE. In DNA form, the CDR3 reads TGTGCCAGCAGCTTGCTGTGGCAAGTCGTGAATTCACCCCTCCACTTT. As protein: CASSLLWQVVNSPLHF.

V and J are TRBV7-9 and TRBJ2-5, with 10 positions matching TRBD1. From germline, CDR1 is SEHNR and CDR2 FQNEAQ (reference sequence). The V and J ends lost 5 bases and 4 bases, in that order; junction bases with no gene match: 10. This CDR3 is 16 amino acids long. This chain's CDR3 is CASSARDRGQGETQYF. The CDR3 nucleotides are TGTGCCAGCAGCGCCCGGGACAGGGGACAGGGAGAGACCCAGTACTTC.

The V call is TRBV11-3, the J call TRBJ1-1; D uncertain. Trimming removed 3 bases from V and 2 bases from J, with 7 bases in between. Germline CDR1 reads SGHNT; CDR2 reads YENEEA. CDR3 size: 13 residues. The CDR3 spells CASSFKQNTEAFF. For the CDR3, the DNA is TGTGCCAGCAGCTTCAAGCAAAACACTGAAGCTTTCTTT.

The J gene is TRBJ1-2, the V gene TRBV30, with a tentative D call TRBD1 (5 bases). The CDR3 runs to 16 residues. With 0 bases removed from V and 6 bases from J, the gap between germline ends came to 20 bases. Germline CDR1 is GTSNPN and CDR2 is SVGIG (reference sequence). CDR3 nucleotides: TGTGCCTGGAGTGTAAGGGGACTCTTGGGGCTGGATGGCTACACCTTC. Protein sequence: CAWSVRGLLGLDGYTF. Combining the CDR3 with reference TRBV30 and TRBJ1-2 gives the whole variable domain SQTIHQWPATLVQPVGSPLSLECTVEGTSNPNLYWYRQAAGRGLQLLFYSVGIGQISSEVPQNLSASRPQDRQFILSSKKLLLSDSGFYLCAWSVRGLLGLDGYTFGSGTRLTVV.

The CDR3 is CASSKTGGQWAFF. The CDR3 DNA reads TGTGCCAGCAGCAAAACAGGGGGCCAATGGGCTTTCTTT. This rearrangement joins TRBV7-9 to TRBJ1-1; 9 bases fit TRBD1. CDR3 length: 13 residues. The V and J ends lost 5 bases and 11 bases, in that order; junction bases with no gene match: 9. The germline CDR1 and CDR2 sequences are SEHNR and FQNEAQ (reference sequence). The whole variable domain, remainder taken from reference TRBV7-9 and TRBJ1-1, is DTGVSQNPRHKITKRGQNVTFRCDPISEHNRLYWYRQTLGQGPEFLTYFQNEAQLEKSRLLSDRFSAERPKGSFSTLEIQRTEQGDSAMYLCASSKTGGQWAFFGQGTRLTVV.

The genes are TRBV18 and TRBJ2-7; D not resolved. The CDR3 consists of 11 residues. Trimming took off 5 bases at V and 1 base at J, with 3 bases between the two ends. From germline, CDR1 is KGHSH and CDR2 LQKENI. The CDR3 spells CASSLSYEQYF. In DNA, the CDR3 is TGTGCCAGCTCATTATCCTACGAGCAGTACTTC.

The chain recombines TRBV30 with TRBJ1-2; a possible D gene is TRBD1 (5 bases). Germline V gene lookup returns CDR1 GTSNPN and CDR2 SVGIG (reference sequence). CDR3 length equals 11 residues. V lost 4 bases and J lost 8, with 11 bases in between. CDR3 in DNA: TGTGCCTGGACAGGGAGGAGCGGCTACACCTTC. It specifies CAWTGRSGYTF.

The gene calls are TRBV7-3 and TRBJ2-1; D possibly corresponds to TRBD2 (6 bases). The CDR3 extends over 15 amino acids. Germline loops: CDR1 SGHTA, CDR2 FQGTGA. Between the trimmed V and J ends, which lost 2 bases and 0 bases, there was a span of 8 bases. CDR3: CASSLLGGSYNEQFF. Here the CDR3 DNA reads TGTGCCAGCAGCTTATTGGGGGGCTCCTACAATGAGCAGTTCTTC.

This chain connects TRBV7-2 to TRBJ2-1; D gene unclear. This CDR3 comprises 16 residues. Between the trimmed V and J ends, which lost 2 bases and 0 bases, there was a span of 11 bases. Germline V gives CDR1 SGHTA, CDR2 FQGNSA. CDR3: CASSLSGGYSYNEQFF. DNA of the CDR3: TGTGCCAGCAGCTTATCTGGCGGCTACTCCTACAATGAGCAGTTCTTC.

CDR3 DNA: TGTGCCAGCAGCCCCCGAGGGGGCGAACGCTCCTACGAGCAGTACTTC. Its protein product is CASSPRGGERSYEQYF. The genes are TRBV11-1 and TRBJ2-7; 7 bases map to TRBD1. V lost 5 bases to trimming and J lost 0 bases; unmatched junction nucleotides: 10. CDR1 is SGHAT, CDR2 FQDESV, per germline (reference sequence). The CDR3 has 16 amino acids.

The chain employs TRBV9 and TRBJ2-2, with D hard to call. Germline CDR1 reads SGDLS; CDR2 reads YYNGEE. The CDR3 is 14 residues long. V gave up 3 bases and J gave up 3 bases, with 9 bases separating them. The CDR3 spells CASSARLDTGELFF. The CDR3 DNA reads TGTGCCAGCAGCGCCCGACTGGACACCGGGGAGCTGTTTTTT. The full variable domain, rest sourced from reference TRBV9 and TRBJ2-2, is DSGVTQTPKHLITATGQRVTLRCSPRSGDLSVYWYQQSLDQGLQFLIQYYNGEERAKGNILERFSAQQFPDLHSELNLSSLELGDSALYFCASSARLDTGELFFGEGSRLTVL.

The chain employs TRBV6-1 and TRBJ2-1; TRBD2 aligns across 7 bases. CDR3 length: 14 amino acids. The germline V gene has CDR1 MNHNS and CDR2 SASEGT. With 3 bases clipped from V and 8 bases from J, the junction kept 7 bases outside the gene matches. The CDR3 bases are TGTGCCAGCAGTGAGGGACCCGGGGGGTATGAGCAGTTCTTC. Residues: CASSEGPGGYEQFF.

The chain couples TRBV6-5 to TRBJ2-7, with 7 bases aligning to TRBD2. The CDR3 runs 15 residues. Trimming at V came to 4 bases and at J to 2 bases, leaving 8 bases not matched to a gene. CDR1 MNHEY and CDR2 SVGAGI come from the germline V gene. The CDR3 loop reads CASSWRSGDAYEQYF. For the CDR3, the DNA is TGTGCCAGCAGTTGGCGAAGCGGGGACGCCTACGAGCAGTACTTC.

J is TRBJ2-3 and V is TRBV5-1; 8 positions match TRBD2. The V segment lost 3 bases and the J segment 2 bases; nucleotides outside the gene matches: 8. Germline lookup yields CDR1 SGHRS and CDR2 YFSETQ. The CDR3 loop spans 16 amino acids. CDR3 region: CASSWPQRETTDTQYF. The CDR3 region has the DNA TGCGCCAGCAGCTGGCCCCAGCGGGAGACCACAGATACGCAGTATTTT.

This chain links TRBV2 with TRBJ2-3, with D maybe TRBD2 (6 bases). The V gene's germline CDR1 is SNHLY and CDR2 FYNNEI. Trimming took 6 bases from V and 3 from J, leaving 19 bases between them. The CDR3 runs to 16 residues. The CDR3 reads CASRGLRGKKTDTQYF. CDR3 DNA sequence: TGTGCCAGCAGGGGCCTCCGGGGGAAGAAGACAGATACGCAGTATTTT.

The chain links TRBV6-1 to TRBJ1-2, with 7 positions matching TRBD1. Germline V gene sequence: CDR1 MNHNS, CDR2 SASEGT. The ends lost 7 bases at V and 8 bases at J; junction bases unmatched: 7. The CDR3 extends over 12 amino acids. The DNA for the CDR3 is TGTGCCAGCATGGGAGACAGGGACGGCTACACCTTC. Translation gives CASMGDRDGYTF.

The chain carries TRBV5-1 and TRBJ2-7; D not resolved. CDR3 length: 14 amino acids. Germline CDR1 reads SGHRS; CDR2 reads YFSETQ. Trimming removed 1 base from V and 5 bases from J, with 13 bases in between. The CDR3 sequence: CASSLSTSPHEQYF. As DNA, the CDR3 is TGCGCCAGCAGCTTGTCCACTTCACCCCACGAGCAGTACTTC. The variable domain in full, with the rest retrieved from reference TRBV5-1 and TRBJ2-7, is KAGVTQTPRYLIKTRGQQVTLSCSPISGHRSVSWYQQTPGQGLQFLFEYFSETQRNKGNFPGRFSGRQFSNSRSEMNVSTLELGDSALYLCASSLSTSPHEQYFGPGTRLTVT.

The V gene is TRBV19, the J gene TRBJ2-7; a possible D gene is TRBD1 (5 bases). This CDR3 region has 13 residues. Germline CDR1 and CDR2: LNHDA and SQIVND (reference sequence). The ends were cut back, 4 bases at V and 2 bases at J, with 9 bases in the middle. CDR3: CASSSRQPYEQYF. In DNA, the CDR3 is TGTGCCAGTAGTAGTAGACAGCCCTACGAGCAGTACTTC.

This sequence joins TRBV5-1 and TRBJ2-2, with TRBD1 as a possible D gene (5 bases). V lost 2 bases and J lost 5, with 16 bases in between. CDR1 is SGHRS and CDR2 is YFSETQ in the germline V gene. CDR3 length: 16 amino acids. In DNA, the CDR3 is TGCGCCAGCAGCTTCCTGTCAGGGTTTCTAACCGGGGAGCTGTTTTTT. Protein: CASSFLSGFLTGELFF.